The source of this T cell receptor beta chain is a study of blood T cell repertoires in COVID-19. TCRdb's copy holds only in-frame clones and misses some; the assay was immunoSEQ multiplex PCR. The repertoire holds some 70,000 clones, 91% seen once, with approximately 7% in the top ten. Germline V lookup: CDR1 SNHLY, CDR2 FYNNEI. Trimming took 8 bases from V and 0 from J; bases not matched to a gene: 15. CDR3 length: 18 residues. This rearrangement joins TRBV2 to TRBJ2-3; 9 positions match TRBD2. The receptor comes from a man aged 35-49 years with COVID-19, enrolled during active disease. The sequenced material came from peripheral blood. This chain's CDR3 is CASRSGGGAGFSTDTQYF. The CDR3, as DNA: TGTGCCAGCCGCTCAGGCGGGGGGGCTGGATTTAGCACAGATACGCAGTATTTT.